Listed below are T cell receptor beta chains from one sample, sequenced in a study of T cell clones after liver transplantation. The data were produced by immunoSEQ multiplex PCR, yet TCRdb's version contains in-frame clones alone and is incomplete. The repertoire holds more than 65,000 clones, with under 95% as singletons. This specimen was CD4+ T cells from blood, taken before liver transplant. The source of these receptors is a human donor who received a liver transplant. The CDR3 runs from the conserved cysteine through the conserved F or W. D genes are given only for firm matches. Not all rows give a size; the values are once, few, many and, for expanded clones, a class.

D gene,V gene,clone size,J gene,CDR3 DNA,CDR3 protein
-,TRBV5-1,-,TRBJ2-1,TGCGCCAGCAGCTTGGTTAGCTTCGACAATGAGCAGTTCTTC,CASSLVSFDNEQFF
-,TRBV21-1,-,TRBJ2-4,TGTGCCAGCAGCAAAGCCCGACCACGGGCTAGTTTTGCCAAAAACATTCAGTACTTC,CASSKARPRASFAKNIQYF
-,TRBV15,once,TRBJ2-2,TGTGCCACCAGCAGAGACCTTACCACCGGGGAGCTGTTTTTT,CATSRDLTTGELFF
-,TRBV28,-,TRBJ1-1,TGTGCCAGCAGTTTAGGGTGGCCTGAAGCTTTCTTT,CASSLGWPEAFF
TRBD1,TRBV7-9,once,TRBJ2-7,TGTGCCAGCACCGGCGACAGGGATACCTACGAGCAGTACTTC,CASTGDRDTYEQYF
TRBD2,TRBV11-3,-,TRBJ2-1,TGTGCCAGCAGCTTAGCGGGGGAGGGGTACAATGAGCAGTTCTTC,CASSLAGEGYNEQFF
TRBD2,TRBV2,-,TRBJ2-1,TGTGCCAGCAGTGTACGACACGGGGGGGACAATGAGCAGTTCTTC,CASSVRHGGDNEQFF
-,TRBV30,medium-sized,TRBJ1-1,TGTGCCTGGAGTGGACAGATCAACACTGAAGCTTTCTTT,CAWSGQINTEAFF
-,TRBV5-1,-,TRBJ2-5,TGCGCCAGCAGCCTAGGAAGGGGTGGAGGTGGGGAGACCCAGTACTTC,CASSLGRGGGGETQYF
-,TRBV19,-,TRBJ2-3,TGTGCCAGTAGTATCGTTGACACAGATACGCAGTATTTT,CASSIVDTDTQYF
TRBD2,TRBV27,-,TRBJ2-1,TGTGCCAGCAGTTTTGGGGGGGGGACTAGCGGGAACAATGAGCAGTTCTTC,CASSFGGGTSGNNEQFF
TRBD2,TRBV2,-,TRBJ2-5,TGTGCCAGCAGTGAAGATGTATTAGCGGGACTAGAGACCCAGTACTTC,CASSEDVLAGLETQYF
-,TRBV5-6,-,TRBJ1-5,TGTGCCAGCAGCTTGTCCAACATTAGAGGCGCCCAGCATTTT,CASSLSNIRGAQHF
TRBD2,TRBV6-1,-,TRBJ2-1,TGTGCCAGCAGTGAAGGGACTAGAAAGGGGAATGAGCAGTTCTTC,CASSEGTRKGNEQFF